One sample yielded the 23 T cell receptor beta chains listed below, sequenced in a study of T-cell memory formation after mild COVID-19. A single record per CDR3 protein comes from TCRdb applying MiXCR to the 5' RACE reads. Counted here are around 83,000 distinct CDR3 sequences, more than 20% occurring once; the ten biggest clones make up around 45%. The sample was PBMCs or a T cell subset sorted from them (not recorded which). Receptor source: a man aged 18 to 30 who had mild COVID-19 (a few samples of this study predate the infection). Cell type and time point are not known.

This clonotype occurred a few times. The J gene is TRBJ1-4, the V gene TRBV4-1; D unclear. The CDR3 has 15 residues. Trimming cost V 4 bases and J 1 base, with 10 bases left between them. The germline V gene has CDR1 MGHRA and CDR2 YSYEKL. The CDR3 DNA reads as TGCGCCAGCAGCCGGAAAGATGAAACTAATGAAAAACTGTTTTTT. Its translation is CASSRKDETNEKLFF.

The chain employs TRBV4-2 and TRBJ2-2; D remains ambiguous. CDR1 is LGHNA, CDR2 YNFKEQ, per germline. This CDR3 has 15 residues. V was cut by 1 base and J by 5 bases, with 11 bases left in between. CDR3 bases: TGTGCCAGCAGCCAAGCGGTTAGGGAAACCGGGGAGCTGTTTTTT. Its protein product is CASSQAVRETGELFF.

The J gene is TRBJ1-5, the V gene TRBV4-3, with 9 bases aligning to TRBD1. The CDR3 spans 16 residues. The trim removed 0 bases at V and 6 bases at J, leaving 6 bases unmatched. In germline, CDR1 is LGHNA, CDR2 YSLEER. In nucleotides, the CDR3 is TGCGCCAGCAGCCAAGACACAGGGACAGGGTTTCAGCCCCAGCATTTT. As protein: CASSQDTGTGFQPQHF.

The chain links TRBV7-8 to TRBJ1-6; D gene uncertain. Per the germline V gene, CDR1 is SGHVS and CDR2 is FQNEAQ. Trimming took off 1 base at V and 6 bases at J, with 16 bases between the two ends. This CDR3 is built from 17 residues. The CDR3 protein is CASSLETLATVNSPLHF. CDR3 sequence (DNA): TGTGCCAGCAGCTTAGAAACTCTAGCCACAGTTAATTCACCCCTCCACTTT.

The gene calls are TRBV11-2 and TRBJ2-1; maybe TRBD1 (7 bases). Germline V lookup: CDR1 SGHAT, CDR2 FQNNGV. The CDR3 is made up of 14 amino acids. V lost 6 bases, J lost 3 bases, and 12 bases lay in between. The CDR3 DNA reads as TGTGCCAGCAGTCCGCAGGGGGGCTACAATGAGCAGTTCTTC. Residues: CASSPQGGYNEQFF.

The sample holds a few counts of this clonotype. The V call is TRBV12-3 or TRBV12-4, the J call TRBJ2-3; 7 bases line up with TRBD2. This CDR3 spans 14 amino acids. V shed 5 bases, J shed 4 bases, and the junction held 6 bases outside the gene matches. As DNA, the CDR3 is TGTGCCAGCAGTCTGGAGGCGGGGGCAGATACGCAGTATTTT. Its protein is CASSLEAGADTQYF.

A few counts support this clonotype. The chain combines TRBV7-3 with TRBJ2-2, with D uncertain. This CDR3 has 12 amino acids. Germline assignment: CDR1 SGHTA and CDR2 FQGTGA. V was shortened by 5 bases and J by 4 bases, with 5 bases between the two germline ends. The CDR3 loop is CASSTSTGELFF. The CDR3 DNA is TGTGCCAGCAGCACAAGCACCGGGGAGCTGTTTTTT.

This chain connects TRBV27 to TRBJ2-7; TRBD2 is a possible D gene (5 bases). The CDR3 spans 13 residues. From germline, CDR1 is MNHEY and CDR2 SMNVEV (reference sequence). Trimming took 6 bases from V and 4 from J, leaving 13 bases between them. In DNA, the CDR3 is TGTGCCAGCAGCCTAGCCTCTACTTACGAGCAGTACTTC. Protein sequence: CASSLASTYEQYF.

The gene calls are TRBV6-2 or TRBV6-3 and TRBJ2-7; possible D gene TRBD2, 6 bases. V was pared by 2 bases and J by 4 bases, with 12 bases between. CDR3 size: 14 residues. The germline V gene encodes CDR1 MNHEY and CDR2 SVGEGT. The chain's CDR3 is CASSYGVGGYEQYF. The CDR3 DNA is TGTGCCAGCAGTTACGGCGTCGGGGGATACGAGCAGTACTTC.

The rearrangement uses TRBV27 and TRBJ1-6; a possible D gene is TRBD1 (5 bases). V was cut by 8 bases and J by 7 bases, with 12 bases left in between. In germline, CDR1 is MNHEY, CDR2 SMNVEV (reference sequence). CDR3 size: 13 residues. CDR3 in DNA: TGTGCCAGCTCGGGGGTGGTCAATTCACCCCTCCACTTT. Translating gives CASSGVVNSPLHF.

The rearrangement joins TRBV9 to TRBJ2-1; tentatively, D is TRBD2 (7 bases). V lost 0 bases to trimming and J lost 4 bases, with 11 bases between them. CDR3 size: 15 residues. Germline CDR1 reads SGDLS; CDR2 reads YYNGEE. CDR3 residues: CASSVGGGEYNEQFF. The CDR3 nucleotides are TGTGCCAGCAGCGTAGGCGGGGGCGAATACAATGAGCAGTTCTTC.

This clonotype was counted a few times. The CDR3 carries no conserved terminal phenylalanine or tryptophan, so it likely arises from a read error. The limits of the CDR3 on the DNA are not certain, so only TCRdb's listed CDR3 is given. The CDR3 loop reads CARDFGLAGGFRRV. This chain uses TRBV5-1 with TRBJ2-3; TRBD2, the D gene given by the table, was not confirmed from the DNA. Germline CDR1 reads SGHRS; CDR2 reads YFSETQ. Counting both end residues, the CDR3 totals 14 amino acids.

This chain links TRBV5-5 with TRBJ1-4, with D unclear. The CDR3 runs to 13 residues. Trimming pared 4 bases from V and 7 bases from J, leaving 11 bases between. CDR1 and CDR2 (germline): SGHKS, YYEKEE (reference sequence). Here the CDR3 reads CASSPSDAEKLFF. CDR3 DNA sequence: TGTGCCAGCAGCCCCTCAGATGCTGAAAAACTGTTTTTT. The full variable domain, with the rest looked up from reference TRBV5-5 and TRBJ1-4, is DAGVTQSPTHLIKTRGQQVTLRCSPISGHKSVSWYQQVLGQGPQFIFQYYEKEERGRGNFPDRFSARQFPNYSSELNVNALLLGDSALYLCASSPSDAEKLFFGSGTQLSVL.

By share of the sample, this clonotype is medium-sized. The rearrangement uses TRBV6-2 or TRBV6-3 and TRBJ2-3; D not resolved. The CDR3 is 15 amino acids. V was clipped by 7 bases and J by 2 bases, with 16 bases between them. The V gene's germline CDR1 is MNHEY and CDR2 SVGEGT. The CDR3 coding sequence is TGTGCCAGCACCCTCTCGGACCGACCCACAGATACGCAGTATTTT. This translates into CASTLSDRPTDTQYF.

The chain couples TRBV6-5 to TRBJ2-7, with D possibly being TRBD2 (5 bases). The CDR3 contains 14 residues. Trimming removed 2 bases at V and 0 bases at J, with 8 bases between. Germline V lookup: CDR1 MNHEY, CDR2 SVGAGI. The CDR3 coding sequence is TGTGCCAGCAGTTACACGGGGAGCTCCTACGAGCAGTACTTC. Its protein product is CASSYTGSSYEQYF.

V is TRBV27 and J is TRBJ1-1; TRBD1 matches 7 bases. This CDR3 is 12 amino acids long. Germline V gene lookup returns CDR1 MNHEY and CDR2 SMNVEV (reference sequence). V shed 11 bases and J 5 bases; nucleotides not matched to a gene: 8. The CDR3 DNA reads as TGTGCCGCATACAGGGGCTATACTGAAGCTTTCTTT. Translation: CAAYRGYTEAFF.

The rearrangement joins TRBV9 to TRBJ2-7; no reliable D call. With 0 bases removed from V and 4 bases from J, the gap between germline ends came to 11 bases. CDR3 size: 14 residues. The germline CDR1 and CDR2 sequences are SGDLS and YYNGEE. The CDR3 region has the DNA TGTGCCAGCAGCGTAGGACGAGTCCCATACGAGCAGTACTTC. It yields the protein CASSVGRVPYEQYF.

The genes are TRBV27 and TRBJ1-5; no reliable D call. The V and J ends lost 5 bases and 0 bases respectively, with 5 bases between them. The CDR3 covers 13 residues. CDR1 is MNHEY, CDR2 SMNVEV, per germline (reference sequence). The CDR3 DNA follows: TGTGCCAGCAGTCCATATAGCAATCAGCCCCAGCATTTT. Translating gives CASSPYSNQPQHF.

This rearrangement joins TRBV5-1 to TRBJ2-3; TRBD1 or TRBD2 may be the D gene (5 bases each). Looked up from germline, CDR1 is SGHRS and CDR2 is YFSETQ. CDR3 length: 15 residues. Trimming left V 0 bases short and J 5 bases short, with 13 bases between. Written as DNA, the CDR3 is TGCGCCAGCAGCTTGGAGAACGGGGCGGTAGATACGCAGTATTTT. Its protein is CASSLENGAVDTQYF.

This clonotype was picked up a small number of times. The chain joins TRBV7-9 to TRBJ2-7; a weak D match, TRBD2 (6 bases). Between the trimmed V and J ends, which lost 3 bases and 3 bases, there was a span of 9 bases. The CDR3 is 13 amino acids. CDR1 SEHNR and CDR2 FQNEAQ come from the germline V gene (reference sequence). CDR3 protein: CASSLEGIYEQYV. The DNA for the CDR3 is TGTGCCAGCAGCTTGGAGGGAATCTACGAGCAGTACGTC.

In its sample, this clonotype was seen a few times. The rearrangement joins TRBV19 to TRBJ1-1; 7 bases agree with TRBD1. From germline, CDR1 is LNHDA and CDR2 SQIVND (reference sequence). Trimming cost V 5 bases and J 1 base; bases outside gene matches: 7. The CDR3 sequence is 15 residues long. The CDR3 bases are TGTGCCAGTAGTTTCCCGACAGGGCCGAACACTGAAGCTTTCTTT. Its translation: CASSFPTGPNTEAFF.

This clonotype was seen a handful of times. The gene calls are TRBV28 and TRBJ2-7; TRBD2 matches 7 bases. Germline V gives CDR1 MDHEN, CDR2 SYDVKM. J gave up 6 bases and V 5 bases, and 13 bases lay outside the gene matches. The CDR3 runs to 15 residues. Here the CDR3 DNA reads TGTGCCAGCAGTCCGCCGGGGGGTGGAGGGCGCGAGCAGTACGTC. It translates to CASSPPGGGGREQYV.

To note about this clonotype: As the CDR3 is not closed by the conserved phenylalanine or tryptophan, this likely results from a read error. The chain couples TRBV6-1 to TRBJ2-1; D call uncertain. Germline CDR1 is MNHNS and CDR2 is SASEGT. The CDR3 totals 13 residues. V was trimmed by 11 bases and J by 8 bases, leaving 19 bases between them. The chain's CDR3 is CAAPDAAADEQFL. DNA of the CDR3: TGTGCCGCCCCGGACGCGGCTGCCGATGAGCAGTTCTTG.